This record looks at one T cell receptor beta chain sequence and its context. Sequenced by immunoSEQ multiplex PCR; TCRdb stores in-frame clones only, minus some. This sample has about 27,000 clones, with around 60% found just once. The data derive from a study of blood T cell repertoires in COVID-19. Germline values: CDR1 SGHTA, CDR2 FQGTGA. The CDR3 length is 14 residues. With V trimmed by 1 base and J by 6 bases, 6 bases remained unmatched. This clonotype was sampled from a man aged 60-69 years with active or convalescent COVID-19. The genes are TRBV7-3 and TRBJ2-7; 7 bases map to TRBD1. Sequenced input: peripheral blood. In nucleotides, the CDR3 is TGTGCCAGCAGCTTAAAGGGGGCCCATTCCGAGCAGTACTTC. Protein: CASSLKGAHSEQYF.